These 31 T cell receptor beta chains share one sample of origin, sequenced in a study of cytotoxic CD8 clonotypes in ibrutinib-treated CLL. Measured with immunoSEQ multiplex PCR; TCRdb has only the in-frame clones, and not every one. The sample consists of about 30,000 clones, 57% of them appearing once. The source was PBMCs, collected before ibrutinib treatment. These receptors came from a human donor with chronic lymphocytic leukemia.

The chain combines TRBV28 with TRBJ1-5; perhaps TRBD1 as D (5 bases). Trimming removed 4 bases at V and 6 bases at J, with 13 bases between. The CDR3 extends over 14 amino acids. Germline V gives CDR1 MDHEN, CDR2 SYDVKM. The CDR3 DNA reads as TGTGCCAGCAGTTACGGGCAGGGAATTCAGCCCCAGCATTTT. It specifies CASSYGQGIQPQHF.

This clone was counted only a few times. This chain links TRBV15 with TRBJ2-5; D uncertain. V shed 0 bases and J shed 1 base, with 9 bases lying between them. This CDR3 contains 15 residues. Germline CDR1 reads LNHNV; CDR2 reads YYDKDF (reference sequence). CDR3 amino acids: CATSRELGSQETQYF. CDR3 nucleotide sequence: TGTGCCACCAGCAGAGAATTGGGCAGCCAAGAGACCCAGTACTTC.

The chain recombines TRBV6-5 with TRBJ1-6, with TRBD1 matching 7 bases. V lost 0 bases and J lost 7; bases outside the gene matches: 3. Germline CDR1 is MNHEY and CDR2 is SVGAGI. This CDR3 contains 15 residues. The CDR3 region has the DNA TGTGCCAGCAGTTACTCGAGGGACAGAAATTCACCCCTCCACTTT. It codes for CASSYSRDRNSPLHF.

The chain combines TRBV5-1 with TRBJ2-7, with D perhaps assigned TRBD1 or TRBD2 (5 bases each). CDR1 and CDR2 (germline): SGHRS, YFSETQ. The germline V and J ends were trimmed by 0 bases and 7 bases, with 14 bases remaining between them. There are 14 residues in the CDR3. This chain's CDR3 is CASSLVPPGREQYF. The CDR3 bases are TGCGCCAGCAGCTTGGTACCCCCAGGGAGAGAGCAGTACTTC.

This chain links TRBV5-1 with TRBJ2-6; the match to TRBD2 covers 7 bases. This CDR3 region has 19 residues. Germline trimming cut 3 bases from V and 0 bases from J; bases unmatched to any gene: 12. Germline V gene data show CDR1 as SGHRS and CDR2 as YFSETQ. This CDR3 reads CASSWGPGGGYSGANVLTF. The CDR3, as DNA: TGCGCCAGCAGCTGGGGCCCGGGGGGAGGTTACTCTGGGGCCAACGTCCTGACTTTC.

This clone was counted between two and nine times. The chain has TRBV7-8 and TRBJ2-7; TRBD1 agrees at 7 bases. The length of the CDR3 is 14 residues. V shed 5 bases, J shed 2 bases, and the junction held 6 bases outside the gene matches. Germline loops: CDR1 SGHVS, CDR2 FQNEAQ. CDR3 DNA: TGTGCCAGCAGCCCGTGGACAGGCACCTACGAGCAGTACTTC. Its translation is CASSPWTGTYEQYF.

This clone appeared a few times. The CDR3 bases are TGCGCCAGCAGCTTAACAGGGAGTGATGGCTACACCTTC. Protein sequence: CASSLTGSDGYTF. The chain uses TRBV5-1 and TRBJ1-2; weak D call: TRBD1 (6 bases). CDR1 SGHRS and CDR2 YFSETQ come from the germline V gene. The CDR3 runs 13 residues. Trimming took off 2 bases at V and 6 bases at J, with 11 bases between the two ends.

The chain carries TRBV27 and TRBJ2-5; possibly TRBD1 or TRBD2 for D (5 bases each). Trimming pared 3 bases from V and 7 bases from J, leaving 12 bases between. The CDR3 length is 13 residues. Germline CDR1 and CDR2: MNHEY and SMNVEV (reference sequence). The CDR3 sequence: CASSFQARGTQYF. In nucleotides, the CDR3 is TGTGCCAGCAGTTTTCAGGCGAGGGGGACCCAGTACTTC.

V and J are TRBV27 and TRBJ2-1; 13 nucleotides align to TRBD2. Trimming took 5 bases from V and 0 from J; bases not matched to a gene: 10. The CDR3 loop spans 19 amino acids. CDR1 and CDR2 (germline): MNHEY, SMNVEV (reference sequence). Written as DNA, the CDR3 is TGTGCCAGCAGTCCCGGACTAGCGGGGGCTAGAAGCTCCTACAATGAGCAGTTCTTC. It specifies CASSPGLAGARSSYNEQFF.

This clone is categorized as medium-sized. The CDR3 nucleotides are TGTGCCAGCAGCTTGGAGGAACGGGCGGATGAGCAGTTCTTC. Translation gives CASSLEERADEQFF. This rearrangement joins TRBV5-5 to TRBJ2-1; D gene ambiguous. The CDR3 consists of 14 residues. Germline V gene lookup returns CDR1 SGHKS and CDR2 YYEKEE (reference sequence). The germline V and J ends were trimmed by 0 bases and 8 bases, with 12 bases remaining between them. The full variable domain, its missing parts supplied by reference TRBV5-5 and TRBJ2-1, is DAGVTQSPTHLIKTRGQQVTLRCSPISGHKSVSWYQQVLGQGPQFIFQYYEKEERGRGNFPDRFSARQFPNYSSELNVNALLLGDSALYLCASSLEERADEQFFGPGTRLTVL.

The V gene is TRBV7-2, the J gene TRBJ2-1; 7 bases map to TRBD2. Germline CDR1 is SGHTA and CDR2 is FQGNSA. CDR3 length: 15 residues. The V and J ends lost 6 bases and 0 bases, in that order; junction bases with no gene match: 5. CDR3 nucleotides: TGTGCCAGCAGGGGGGGGATGATCTCCTACAATGAGCAGTTCTTC. It translates to CASRGGMISYNEQFF.

The chain combines TRBV6-6 with TRBJ1-1, with 11 bases matching TRBD1. Per germline, CDR1 MNHNY and CDR2 SVGAGI (reference sequence). The CDR3 runs 15 residues. The junction had 7 bases not matched to a gene; V was cut back by 7 bases and J by 3 bases. For the CDR3, the DNA is TGTGCCAGCATCCAACGGGACAGGGGGGACACTGAAGCTTTCTTT. This encodes CASIQRDRGDTEAFF.

This clone was seen once. V is TRBV9 and J is TRBJ2-2; D is unclear. The CDR3 has 13 amino acids. Germline V gene lookup returns CDR1 SGDLS and CDR2 YYNGEE. V shed 1 base and J shed 2 bases, with 3 bases lying between them. The CDR3 nucleotides are TGTGCCAGCAGCGTATTTAACACCGGGGAGCTGTTTTTT. This codes for CASSVFNTGELFF.

The V call is TRBV19, the J call TRBJ2-7, with D unresolved. Per germline, CDR1 LNHDA and CDR2 SQIVND (reference sequence). The CDR3 has 14 residues. V gave up 4 bases and J gave up 0 bases, with 10 bases separating them. In DNA form, the CDR3 reads TGTGCCAGTAGTAATCCCCCGGACTCCTACGAGCAGTACTTC. It encodes CASSNPPDSYEQYF.

This sequence joins TRBV7-2 and TRBJ1-1; D might be TRBD1 (5 bases). V was trimmed by 3 bases and J by 1 base, leaving 12 bases between them. The germline gives CDR1 SGHTA, CDR2 FQGNSA. CDR3 size: 15 residues. The CDR3 loop reads CASSFGDRQNTEAFF. The CDR3 coding sequence is TGTGCCAGCAGCTTCGGGGACCGACAGAACACTGAAGCTTTCTTT.

The J gene is TRBJ2-2, the V gene TRBV4-1; 7 nucleotides align to TRBD2. Losses at the gene ends were 6 bases for V and 0 bases for J; bases not matched to a gene: 13. The CDR3 has 18 amino acids. Per the germline V gene, CDR1 is MGHRA and CDR2 is YSYEKL. Here the CDR3 DNA reads TGCGCCAGCAGTGATAGACTAGCTGGCGTTCCGAACACCGGGGAGCTGTTTTTT. This sequence encodes CASSDRLAGVPNTGELFF.

The rearrangement uses TRBV4-3 and TRBJ1-4; 9 bases map to TRBD1. V gave up 4 bases and J gave up 7 bases; unmatched junction bases: 7. This CDR3 is 15 amino acids long. Germline V gene data show CDR1 as LGHNA and CDR2 as YSLEER. The chain's CDR3 is CASSRGQGKGEKLFF. The CDR3 DNA reads as TGCGCCAGCAGCCGCGGACAGGGGAAGGGTGAAAAACTGTTTTTT.

V usage is TRBV9 and J usage is TRBJ2-3; D gene uncertain. The CDR3 length is 17 residues. The V and J ends lost 0 bases and 2 bases respectively, with 16 bases between them. The germline CDR1 and CDR2 sequences are SGDLS and YYNGEE. Here the CDR3 reads CASSVGGWWAHTDTQYF. CDR3 coding DNA: TGTGCCAGCAGCGTAGGTGGGTGGTGGGCCCACACAGATACGCAGTATTTT.

The gene calls are TRBV5-1 and TRBJ2-1, with D unresolved. CDR1 is SGHRS and CDR2 is YFSETQ in the germline V gene. Between the trimmed V and J ends, which lost 2 bases and 9 bases, there was a span of 9 bases. This CDR3 is built from 12 residues. The CDR3 DNA reads as TGCGCCAGCAGCTTAGGTGGGATTGAGCAGTTCTTC. Residues: CASSLGGIEQFF. Together with reference TRBV5-1 and TRBJ2-1, the CDR3 gives the full variable domain: KAGVTQTPRYLIKTRGQQVTLSCSPISGHRSVSWYQQTPGQGLQFLFEYFSETQRNKGNFPGRFSGRQFSNSRSEMNVSTLELGDSALYLCASSLGGIEQFFGPGTRLTVL.

V usage is TRBV6-4 and J usage is TRBJ1-5, with TRBD1 as a possible D gene (6 bases). The CDR3 has 13 residues. Germline CDR1 and CDR2: MRHNA and SNTAGT. The V and J ends lost 6 bases and 4 bases respectively, with 10 bases between them. The CDR3 DNA reads as TGTGCCAGCAGCATAGACAGGAATCAGCCCCAGCATTTT. It specifies CASSIDRNQPQHF.

This clone was seen only a few times. The chain combines TRBV11-3 with TRBJ2-5, with 10 bases that match TRBD1. Trimming took 4 bases from V and 2 from J; bases not matched to a gene: 4. Per germline, CDR1 SGHNT and CDR2 YENEEA. This CDR3 is 15 amino acids long. Written as DNA, the CDR3 is TGTGCCAGCAGCTCCGGGACAGGGGCACAAGAGACCCAGTACTTC. Its protein product is CASSSGTGAQETQYF.

This chain connects TRBV5-4 to TRBJ2-3, with 9 bases identical to TRBD1. The germline V gene has CDR1 SGHNT and CDR2 YYREEE (reference sequence). The CDR3 totals 16 residues. Trimming at V came to 2 bases and at J to 2 bases, leaving 6 bases not matched to a gene. CDR3 region: CASSFGTGFFTDTQYF. The CDR3 nucleotides are TGTGCCAGCAGCTTCGGGACAGGGTTTTTCACAGATACGCAGTATTTT.

The CDR3: CASNEGTSGRIYEQYF. The CDR3 region has the DNA TGTGCCAGCAATGAGGGGACTAGCGGGAGGATCTACGAGCAGTACTTC. The gene calls are TRBV9 and TRBJ2-7; 15 bases match TRBD2. V trimming: 6 bases; J trimming: 3 bases; junction bases outside the gene matches: 7. CDR3 length equals 16 residues. Germline V gene sequence: CDR1 SGDLS, CDR2 YYNGEE.

The chain carries TRBV5-4 and TRBJ2-1, with D perhaps TRBD2 (6 bases). The germline gives CDR1 SGHNT, CDR2 YYREEE (reference sequence). V was shortened by 4 bases and J by 3 bases, with 17 bases between the two germline ends. This CDR3 region has 16 residues. CDR3 in DNA: TGTGCCAGCAGCGACCCCCGGGACTGGAACTACAATGAGCAGTTCTTC. It is translated as CASSDPRDWNYNEQFF.

The gene calls are TRBV15 and TRBJ2-7, with 9 bases identical to TRBD1. The germline gives CDR1 LNHNV, CDR2 YYDKDF (reference sequence). This CDR3 is 14 amino acids long. V shed 7 bases, J shed 6 bases, and the junction held 10 bases outside the gene matches. The CDR3 bases are TGTGCCACCAACGGACAGGGGAGTGTGGGCGAGCAGTACTTC. It encodes CATNGQGSVGEQYF.

The chain employs TRBV18 and TRBJ2-7; TRBD1 aligns across 10 bases. Trimming took 6 bases from V and 9 from J; bases not matched to a gene: 8. This CDR3 spans 13 amino acids. Germline values: CDR1 KGHSH, CDR2 LQKENI. The CDR3: CASSLGQGEGQYF. CDR3 in DNA: TGTGCCAGCTCTCTAGGACAGGGGGAAGGGCAGTACTTC.

V usage is TRBV5-8 and J usage is TRBJ2-7, with 10 bases matching TRBD2. From germline, CDR1 is SGHTS and CDR2 YDEGEE. J gave up 2 bases and V 5 bases, and 1 base lay outside the gene matches. The CDR3 is made up of 13 amino acids. CDR3 coding DNA: TGTGCCAGCAGACTAGCGGGGCCCTACGAGCAGTACTTC. This encodes CASRLAGPYEQYF. The variable domain in full, with the rest retrieved from reference TRBV5-8 and TRBJ2-7, is EAGVTQSPTHLIKTRGQQATLRCSPISGHTSVYWYQQALGLGLQFLLWYDEGEERNRGNFPPRFSGRQFPNYSSELNVNALELEDSALYLCASRLAGPYEQYFGPGTRLTVT.

This rearrangement joins TRBV4-1 to TRBJ1-2; unclear D gene. The CDR3 is 15 residues long. The V and J ends lost 0 bases and 4 bases respectively, with 12 bases between them. Germline CDR1 is MGHRA and CDR2 is YSYEKL. The CDR3 DNA reads as TGCGCCAGCAGCCAAGATGGAGCAGAACTCTATGGCTACACCTTC. It specifies CASSQDGAELYGYTF.

This clone was detected only once. The J gene is TRBJ2-1, the V gene TRBV7-2, with D possibly being TRBD2 (5 bases). The V gene's germline CDR1 is SGHTA and CDR2 FQGNSA. This CDR3 has 15 amino acids. Deletions cut 4 bases from V and 0 bases from J, with 10 bases between. The CDR3 here is CASSSWTGSYNEQFF. The CDR3 DNA follows: TGTGCCAGCAGCTCCTGGACTGGCTCCTACAATGAGCAGTTCTTC. Variable domain in full (rest from reference TRBV7-2 and TRBJ2-1): GAGVSQSPSNKVTEKGKDVELRCDPISGHTALYWYRQSLGQGLEFLIYFQGNSAPDKSGLPSDRFSAERTGGSVSTLTIQRTQQEDSAVYLCASSSWTGSYNEQFFGPGTRLTVL.

The chain carries TRBV4-1 and TRBJ2-7, with 8 bases matching TRBD1. Germline CDR1 is MGHRA and CDR2 is YSYEKL. The CDR3 consists of 17 residues. V trimming: 1 base; J trimming: 2 bases; junction bases outside the gene matches: 10. The CDR3, as DNA: TGCGCCAGCAGCCAAGGTGCTGGGGGACAGGATGCCTACGAGCAGTACTTC. This codes for CASSQGAGGQDAYEQYF.

This chain uses TRBV12-5 with TRBJ2-7; TRBD1 matches at 8 bases. The junction had 4 bases not matched to a gene; V was cut back by 0 bases and J by 0 bases. This CDR3 has 16 amino acids. Per the germline V gene, CDR1 is LGHNT and CDR2 is FRNRAP. The CDR3 DNA reads as TGTGCTAGTGGTTTGGTTGGGGACAGGAGCTCCTACGAGCAGTACTTC. The encoded protein is CASGLVGDRSSYEQYF.